A single TCR beta chain is shown here with its context. The entry originates in a study of blood T cell repertoires in COVID-19. Looking at the study overall: Spain, Italy and the United States supplied samples that represented acute and convalescent COVID-19. The cDNA or gDNA used as material had been derived from T cells, B-cell-depleted T cells, or PBMCs.

Study processing details: Scientists estimated how many nucleated cells there were by amplifying reference gene primers. The method was immunoSEQ multiplex PCR; TCRdb's version includes in-frame clones alone and lacks a portion of them. That table supplies the V and J calls and clone size; D and trimming were determined from the DNA. This table has approximately 76,000 clones, roughly 84% appearing once. The length of the CDR3 is 13 residues. Trimming removed 0 bases at V and 9 bases at J, with 11 bases between. Germline CDR1 and CDR2: LGHDT and YNNKEL (reference sequence). This clonotype was sampled from a woman in her fifties or sixties with acute or convalescent COVID-19. The material sequenced was peripheral blood. The V call is TRBV3-1 (or the pseudogene TRBV3-2), the J call TRBJ1-2; maybe TRBD1 (5 bases). DNA for the CDR3: TGTGCCAGCAGCCAAGAAGTGGGGGGTCGCTACACCTTC. Protein sequence: CASSQEVGGRYTF.